This entry lists 15 T cell receptor beta chains sequenced from one sample in a study of blood T cells in healthy people across ages. A second PCR, run for about 7 to 11 cycles, used a sample-barcoded 5' primer plus a J-beta primer mix. TCRdb re-analysed the 5' RACE reads in MiXCR, keeping a single row per CDR3 protein. The profile shows about 830,000 distinct CDR3 sequences, around 62% of them singletons. Specimen: blood. These receptor sequences come from a man aged 25-45 years in good health.

This clonotype came up a few times. This rearrangement joins TRBV27 to TRBJ2-5; D might be TRBD1 or TRBD2, each matching 5 bases. The J call may be mistaken, given a closer DNA end match to TRBJ2-7. The germline gives CDR1 MNHEY, CDR2 SMNVEV (reference sequence). This CDR3 has 12 residues. The chain's CDR3 is CASSSRGLEQYF. The CDR3 nucleotides are TGTGCCAGCAGTTCGAGGGGTCTCGAGCAGTACTTC.

The rearrangement joins TRBV5-1 to TRBJ2-1; tentative D call: TRBD2 (6 bases). V was shortened by 7 bases and J by 5 bases, with 13 bases between the two germline ends. The CDR3 is made up of 13 amino acids. The V gene's germline CDR1 is SGHRS and CDR2 YFSETQ. The CDR3 is CASLRGPNNEQFF. CDR3 sequence (DNA): TGCGCCAGCCTGCGGGGCCCGAACAATGAGCAGTTCTTC.

V is TRBV29-1 and J is TRBJ2-7; 8 bases agree with TRBD1. V gave up 0 bases and J gave up 6 bases; unmatched junction bases: 7. CDR1 and CDR2 (germline): SQVTM, ANQGSEA. The CDR3 is made up of 14 amino acids. The DNA of the CDR3 is TGCAGCGTTGAAGAGGCAGGGGGCGCGGGCGAGCAGTACTTC. Amino acids: CSVEEAGGAGEQYF.

The gene calls are TRBV7-9 and TRBJ2-3; 9 bases map to TRBD2. The CDR3 has 15 amino acids. Germline CDR1 SEHNR, CDR2 FQNEAQ (reference sequence). Germline trimming cut 3 bases from V and 0 bases from J; bases unmatched to any gene: 1. CDR3 residues: CASSFGLASTDTQYF. The CDR3, as DNA: TGTGCCAGCAGCTTCGGACTAGCGAGCACAGATACGCAGTATTTT.

The chain combines TRBV7-2 with TRBJ2-1; 8 nucleotides align to TRBD2. The germline gives CDR1 SGHTA, CDR2 FQGNSA. The CDR3 consists of 15 residues. Losses at the gene ends were 6 bases for V and 6 bases for J; bases not matched to a gene: 10. CDR3 loop: CASRDRRGAINEQFF. CDR3 bases: TGTGCCAGCAGGGACCGGCGGGGGGCCATCAATGAGCAGTTCTTC.

Notes on this clonotype: Its ends do not fully match the called genes, so a read error is possible. CDR3 DNA sequence: TGTGCCAGTAGCTTCGACAGGGGCCCCAATCAGCCCCAGCATTTT. Its translation is CASSFDRGPNQPQHF. The chain has TRBV7-3 and TRBJ1-5; 8 positions match TRBD1. The CDR3 loop spans 15 amino acids. Germline loops: CDR1 SGHTA, CDR2 FQGTGA.

The chain recombines TRBV28 with TRBJ2-7; 7 bases are shared with TRBD1. The CDR3 runs to 13 residues. The V gene end was trimmed by 4 bases and the J gene end by 6 bases; junction bases not matched to a gene: 6. In germline, CDR1 is MDHEN, CDR2 SYDVKM. CDR3 nucleotides: TGTGCCAGCAGTTCTCCGACAGGGTTCGAGCAGTACTTC. This encodes CASSSPTGFEQYF.

The rearrangement links TRBV7-3 to TRBJ1-2, with D perhaps matching TRBD1 (6 bases). Trimming took off 0 bases at V and 7 bases at J, with 15 bases between the two ends. This CDR3 spans 15 amino acids. The germline CDR1 and CDR2 sequences are SGHTA and FQGTGA. The CDR3 DNA is TGTGCCAGCAGCTTAACGGCCCAGGGGTCTGGTGGCTACACCTTC. Translation gives CASSLTAQGSGGYTF.

The chain links TRBV4-1 to TRBJ2-3, with 9 bases lining up with TRBD1. After removal of 1 base from V and 5 bases from J, the junction contained 7 bases not matched to a gene. CDR3 length: 16 residues. In germline, CDR1 is MGHRA, CDR2 YSYEKL. The chain's CDR3 is CASSQVPGQGRDTQYF. The CDR3 DNA is TGCGCCAGCAGCCAAGTCCCCGGACAGGGGCGAGATACGCAGTATTTT.

The genes are TRBV4-3 and TRBJ2-1, with 14 bases aligning to TRBD2. The J segment lost 0 bases and the V segment lost 0 bases, leaving 7 bases of the junction unmatched. The CDR3 consists of 20 residues. CDR1 is LGHNA and CDR2 is YSLEER in the germline V gene. In DNA, the CDR3 is TGCGCCAGCAGCCAAGATAGGAGACTAGCGGGGGGGAGCTCCTACAATGAGCAGTTCTTC. It translates to CASSQDRRLAGGSSYNEQFF.

V usage is TRBV3-1 and J usage is TRBJ2-1, with TRBD1 as a possible D gene (5 bases). Trimming removed 0 bases from V and 4 bases from J, with 19 bases in between. CDR1 is LGHDT, CDR2 YNNKEL, per germline (reference sequence). The CDR3 is 18 residues long. CDR3 sequence (DNA): TGTGCCAGCAGCCAAGACATTTTTGGCAGGGATAATTACAATGAGCAGTTCTTC. Translation: CASSQDIFGRDNYNEQFF.

This clonotype was seen more than once but under ten times. This chain joins TRBV10-3 and TRBJ1-2, with TRBD1 identical over 8 bases. The germline V gene encodes CDR1 ENHRY and CDR2 SYGVKD. This CDR3 region has 14 residues. With V trimmed by 7 bases and J by 2 bases, 6 bases remained unmatched. The CDR3 nucleotides are TGTGCCATCACCGGACAGGGAACGAACTATGGCTACACCTTC. This gives the protein CAITGQGTNYGYTF.

The gene calls are TRBV5-1 and TRBJ2-5; D not certain. This CDR3 has 14 residues. Trimming shortened V by 5 bases and J by 6 bases, and 17 bases separated the two germline ends. CDR1 is SGHRS and CDR2 is YFSETQ in the germline V gene. CDR3 nucleotides: TGCGCCAGCAGATTACCGGGTTCTGAAAAGACCCAGTACTTC. Protein sequence: CASRLPGSEKTQYF.

The CDR3 spells CASSVGAGGTGELFF. Here the CDR3 DNA reads TGTGCCAGCAGCGTAGGCGCGGGGGGTACCGGGGAGCTGTTTTTT. The rearrangement joins TRBV9 to TRBJ2-2, with 8 nucleotides matching TRBD2. Germline assignment: CDR1 SGDLS and CDR2 YYNGEE. The CDR3 runs to 15 residues. Unmatched junction bases numbered 3, after V lost 0 bases and J lost 5 bases.

The J gene is TRBJ1-2, the V gene TRBV25-1, with D possibly matching TRBD1 (5 bases). Between the trimmed V and J ends, which lost 4 bases and 7 bases, there was a span of 13 bases. Germline CDR1 reads MGHDK; CDR2 reads SYGVNS. The CDR3 extends over 13 amino acids. The CDR3 sequence: CASSGEFGGGYTF. Here the CDR3 DNA reads TGTGCCAGCAGTGGGGAGTTCGGGGGTGGCTACACCTTC.